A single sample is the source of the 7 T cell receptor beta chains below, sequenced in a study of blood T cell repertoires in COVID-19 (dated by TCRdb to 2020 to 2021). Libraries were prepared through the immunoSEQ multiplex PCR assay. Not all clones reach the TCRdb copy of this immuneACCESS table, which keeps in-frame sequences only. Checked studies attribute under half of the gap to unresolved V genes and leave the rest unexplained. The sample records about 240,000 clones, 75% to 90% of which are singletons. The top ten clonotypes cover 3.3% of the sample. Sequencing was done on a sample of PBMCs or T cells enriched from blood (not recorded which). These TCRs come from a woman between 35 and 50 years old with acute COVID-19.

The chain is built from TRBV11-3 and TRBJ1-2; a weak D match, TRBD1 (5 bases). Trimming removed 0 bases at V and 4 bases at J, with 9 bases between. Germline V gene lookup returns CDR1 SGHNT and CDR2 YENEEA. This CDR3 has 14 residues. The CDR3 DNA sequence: TGTGCCAGCAGCTTAGATGACAGTAGCTATGGCTACACCTTC. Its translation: CASSLDDSSYGYTF.

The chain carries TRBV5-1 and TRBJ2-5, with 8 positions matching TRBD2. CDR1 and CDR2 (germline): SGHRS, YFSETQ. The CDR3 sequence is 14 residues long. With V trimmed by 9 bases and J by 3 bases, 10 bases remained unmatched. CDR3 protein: CATRKGRGEETQYF. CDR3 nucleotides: TGCGCCACCCGAAAGGGGCGGGGGGAAGAGACCCAGTACTTC. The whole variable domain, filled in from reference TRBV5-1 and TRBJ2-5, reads KAGVTQTPRYLIKTRGQQVTLSCSPISGHRSVSWYQQTPGQGLQFLFEYFSETQRNKGNFPGRFSGRQFSNSRSEMNVSTLELGDSALYLCATRKGRGEETQYFGPGTRLLVL.

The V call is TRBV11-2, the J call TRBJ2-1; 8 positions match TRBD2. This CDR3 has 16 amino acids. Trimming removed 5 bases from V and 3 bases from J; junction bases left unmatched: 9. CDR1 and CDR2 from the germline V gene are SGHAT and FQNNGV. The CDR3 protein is CASSPGAGVSYNEQFF. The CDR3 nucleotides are TGTGCCAGCAGCCCCGGAGCGGGAGTGAGCTACAATGAGCAGTTCTTC.

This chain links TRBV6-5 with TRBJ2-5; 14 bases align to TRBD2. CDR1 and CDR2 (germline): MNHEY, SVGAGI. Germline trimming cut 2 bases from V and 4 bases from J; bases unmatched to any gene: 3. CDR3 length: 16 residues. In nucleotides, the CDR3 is TGTGCCAGCAGTTACGGGACTAGCGGGAGCGGAGAGACCCAGTACTTC. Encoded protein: CASSYGTSGSGETQYF.

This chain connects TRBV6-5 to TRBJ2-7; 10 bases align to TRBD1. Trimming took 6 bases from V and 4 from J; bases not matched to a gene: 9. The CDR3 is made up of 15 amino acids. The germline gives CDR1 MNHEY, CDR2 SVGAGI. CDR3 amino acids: CASSHTGQGEYEQYF. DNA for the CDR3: TGTGCCAGCAGCCACACCGGACAGGGGGAGTACGAGCAGTACTTC.

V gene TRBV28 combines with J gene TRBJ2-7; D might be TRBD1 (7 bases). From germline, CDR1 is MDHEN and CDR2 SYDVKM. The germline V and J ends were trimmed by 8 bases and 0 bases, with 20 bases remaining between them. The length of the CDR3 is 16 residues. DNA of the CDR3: TGTGCCAGCTGCCTAGGTGGCGGGGACAGCTCCTACGAGCAGTACTTC. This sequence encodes CASCLGGGDSSYEQYF. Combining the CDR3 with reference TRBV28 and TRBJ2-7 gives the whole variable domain DVKVTQSSRYLVKRTGEKVFLECVQDMDHENMFWYRQDPGLGLRLIYFSYDVKMKEKGDIPEGYSVSREKKERFSLILESASTNQTSMYLCASCLGGGDSSYEQYFGPGTRLTVT.

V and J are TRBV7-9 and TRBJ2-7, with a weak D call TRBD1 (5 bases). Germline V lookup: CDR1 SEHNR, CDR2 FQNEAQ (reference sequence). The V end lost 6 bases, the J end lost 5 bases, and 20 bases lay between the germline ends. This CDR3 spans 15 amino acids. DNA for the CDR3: TGTGCCAGCAGTCCAGTGGGCAGGGAATCCCACGAGCAGTACTTC. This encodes CASSPVGRESHEQYF.